The clone carrying this T cell receptor (beta chain) was seen only once. The length of the CDR3 is 15 residues. Germline assignment: CDR1 KGHDR and CDR2 SFDVKD. The V gene end was trimmed by 4 bases and the J gene end by 4 bases; junction bases not matched to a gene: 4. These data belong to a study of blood T cell repertoires in COVID-19. Study-wide background: COVID-19 samples, acute and convalescent, were from the United States, Italy and Spain. Sample material is recorded as cDNA or gDNA derived from T cells, B-cell-depleted T cells, or PBMCs.

In the authors' workflow: Amplification of reference gene primers provided the estimated nucleated cell counts. Some clones are missing from TCRdb's copy, which holds only in-frame ones; the method was immunoSEQ multiplex PCR. The V and J calls and clone size come from that table; D and trimming were worked out from the DNA. Altogether approximately 110,000 clones are present, 85% to 90% being singletons, with the ten largest covering about a third. Sequencing was carried out using peripheral blood. The chain recombines TRBV24-1 with TRBJ2-2, with 8 bases fitting TRBD1. The TCR comes from a woman older than 75 with acute or convalescent COVID-19. This chain's CDR3 is CATSEVDRATGELFF. CDR3 DNA sequence: TGTGCCACCAGTGAGGTGGACAGGGCCACCGGGGAGCTGTTTTTT.